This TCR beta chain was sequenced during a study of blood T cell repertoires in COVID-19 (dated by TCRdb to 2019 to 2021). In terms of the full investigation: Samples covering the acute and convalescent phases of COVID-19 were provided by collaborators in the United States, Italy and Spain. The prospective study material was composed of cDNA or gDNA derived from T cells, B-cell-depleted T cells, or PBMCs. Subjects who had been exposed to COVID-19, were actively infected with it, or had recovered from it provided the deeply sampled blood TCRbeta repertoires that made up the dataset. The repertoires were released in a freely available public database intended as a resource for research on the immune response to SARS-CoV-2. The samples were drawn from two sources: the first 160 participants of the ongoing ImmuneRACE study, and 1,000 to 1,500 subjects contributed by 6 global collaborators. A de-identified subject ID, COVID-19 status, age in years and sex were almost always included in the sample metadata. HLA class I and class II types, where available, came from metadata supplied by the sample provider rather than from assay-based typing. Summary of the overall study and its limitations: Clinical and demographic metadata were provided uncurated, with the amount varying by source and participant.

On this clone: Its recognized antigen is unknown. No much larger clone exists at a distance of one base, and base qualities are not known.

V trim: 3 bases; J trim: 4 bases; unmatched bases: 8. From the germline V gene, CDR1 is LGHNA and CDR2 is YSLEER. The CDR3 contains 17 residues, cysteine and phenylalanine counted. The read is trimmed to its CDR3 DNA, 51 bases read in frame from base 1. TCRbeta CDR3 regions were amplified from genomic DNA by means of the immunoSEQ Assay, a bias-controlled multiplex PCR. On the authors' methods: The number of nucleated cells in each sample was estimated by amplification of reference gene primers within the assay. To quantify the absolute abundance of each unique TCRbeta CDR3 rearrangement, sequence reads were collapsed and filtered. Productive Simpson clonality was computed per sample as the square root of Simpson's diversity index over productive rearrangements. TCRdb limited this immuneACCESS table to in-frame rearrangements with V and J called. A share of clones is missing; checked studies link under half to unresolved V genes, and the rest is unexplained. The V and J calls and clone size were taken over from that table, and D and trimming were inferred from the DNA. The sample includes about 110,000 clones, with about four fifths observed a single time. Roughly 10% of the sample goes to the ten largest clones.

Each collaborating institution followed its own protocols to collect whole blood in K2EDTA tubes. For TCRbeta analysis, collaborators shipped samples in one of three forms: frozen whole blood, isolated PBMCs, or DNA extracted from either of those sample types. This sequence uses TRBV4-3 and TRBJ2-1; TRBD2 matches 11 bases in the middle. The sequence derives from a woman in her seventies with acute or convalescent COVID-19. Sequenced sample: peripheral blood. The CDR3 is CASSQGNSGRGYNEQFF. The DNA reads TGCGCCAGCAGCCAGGGAAATAGCGGGAGGGGTTACAATGAGCAGTTCTTC.